The present TCR beta chain was sequenced within a study of identical twins. Study-level points and caveats: Surplus twin overlap in beta out-of-frame sequences was less pronounced.

In the case of this clonotype: The antigen is undetermined.

There are 13 residues in the CDR3. With 4 bases removed from V and 3 bases from J, the gap between germline ends came to 11 bases. Germline V lookup: CDR1 SGHRS, CDR2 YFSETQ. Template switching supplied a universal primer site; unique molecular identifiers were carried on the cDNA. TCRdb itself ran the 5' RACE reads through MiXCR, one entry per CDR3 protein. The sample has a few hundred thousand distinct CDR3 sequences, roughly a quarter seen once. The same sample was also studied in work on T cells expressing NK-cell markers. As reported in that work: All TCR beta repertoires analysed originated from sorted CD3+CD56+NKG2C+, CD3+CD56+NKG2C- and CD3+CD56-NKG2C+ T cells. HCMV seropositivity marked most of the eight sequenced donors; one was seronegative.

The sample comprised CD4+ T cells sorted from blood. The receptor's source is a woman aged 18 to 35 in good health. The chain is built from TRBV5-1 and TRBJ2-7; D is possibly TRBD1 (5 bases). The CDR3 DNA reads as TGCGCCAGCAGCGCGACCACAGGCTACGAGCAGTACTTC. This codes for CASSATTGYEQYF.